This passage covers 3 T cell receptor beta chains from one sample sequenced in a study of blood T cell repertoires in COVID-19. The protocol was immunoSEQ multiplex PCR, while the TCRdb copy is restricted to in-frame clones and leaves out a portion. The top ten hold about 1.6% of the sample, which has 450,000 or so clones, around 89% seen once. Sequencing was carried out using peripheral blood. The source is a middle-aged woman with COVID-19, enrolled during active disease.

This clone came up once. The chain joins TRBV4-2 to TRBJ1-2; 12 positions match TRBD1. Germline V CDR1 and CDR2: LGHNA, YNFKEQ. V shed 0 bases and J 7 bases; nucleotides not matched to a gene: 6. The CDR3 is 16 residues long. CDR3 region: CASSQEPGQGAGGYTF. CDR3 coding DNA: TGTGCCAGCAGCCAAGAGCCGGGACAGGGGGCCGGTGGCTACACCTTC.

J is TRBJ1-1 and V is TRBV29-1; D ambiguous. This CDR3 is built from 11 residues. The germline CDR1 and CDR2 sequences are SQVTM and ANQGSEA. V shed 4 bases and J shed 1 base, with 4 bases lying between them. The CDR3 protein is CSVARNTEAFF. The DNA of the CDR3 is TGCAGCGTTGCGCGGAACACTGAAGCTTTCTTT.

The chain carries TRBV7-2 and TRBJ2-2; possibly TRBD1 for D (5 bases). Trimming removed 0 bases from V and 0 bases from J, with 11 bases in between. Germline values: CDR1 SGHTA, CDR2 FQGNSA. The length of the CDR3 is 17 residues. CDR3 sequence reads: CASSLAGQAANTGELFF. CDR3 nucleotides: TGTGCCAGCAGCTTAGCGGGGCAGGCCGCGAACACCGGGGAGCTGTTTTTT.